The sequence of this T cell receptor beta chain was determined in a study of siplizumab effects on memory and regulatory T cells. CDR1 and CDR2 from the germline V gene are LNHDA and SQIVND (reference sequence). The V gene lost 1 base and the J gene lost 6 bases, with 7 bases spanning the gap. The CDR3 loop spans 13 amino acids. Assay: immunoSEQ multiplex PCR; the TCRdb copy retains only in-frame clones and omits some. Of some 65,000 clones in the sample, 80% to 90% were seen once. The receptor was derived from a human donor in good health. The chain has TRBV19 and TRBJ1-5; no clear D. Sequencing was done on a sample of Tregs sorted from blood. CDR3 protein: CASSIGGPQPQHF. For the CDR3, the DNA is TGTGCCAGTAGTATAGGAGGGCCTCAGCCCCAGCATTTT.